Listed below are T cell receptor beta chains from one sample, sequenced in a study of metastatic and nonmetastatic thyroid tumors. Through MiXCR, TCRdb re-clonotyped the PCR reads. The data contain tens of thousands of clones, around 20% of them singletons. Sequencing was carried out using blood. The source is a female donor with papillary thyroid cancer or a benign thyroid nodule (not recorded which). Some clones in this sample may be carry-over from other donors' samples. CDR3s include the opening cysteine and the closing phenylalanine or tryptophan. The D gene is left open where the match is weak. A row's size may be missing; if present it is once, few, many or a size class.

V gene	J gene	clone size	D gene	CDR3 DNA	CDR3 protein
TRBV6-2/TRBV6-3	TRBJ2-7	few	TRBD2	TGTGCCAGCAGTTACCCACGGCAGCTTGGAAGACTAGCGGGAGGAAGGGAGCAGTACTTC	CASSYPRQLGRLAGGREQYF
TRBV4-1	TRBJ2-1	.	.	TGCGCCAGCAGCCAAGAATTGAGCGTACCCTACAATGAGCAGTTCTTC	CASSQELSVPYNEQFF
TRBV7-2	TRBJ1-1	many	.	TGTGCCAGCAGCTTCGACAACATGAACACTGAAGCTTTCTTT	CASSFDNMNTEAFF
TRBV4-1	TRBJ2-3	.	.	TGCGCCAGCAGCCAAGGACAGGTTACAGATACGCAGTATTTT	CASSQGQVTDTQYF
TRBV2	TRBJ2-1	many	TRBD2	TGTGCCAGCAGTGAAACTAGCGGGGGTCGGCAGTTCTTC	CASSETSGGRQFF
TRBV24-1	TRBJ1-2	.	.	TGTGCCACCAGAGATAGGGCCGAAGAAGGCTACACCTTC	CATRDRAEEGYTF
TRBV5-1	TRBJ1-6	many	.	TGCGCCAGCAGCTTGAACCGGGTCTATAATTCACCCCTCCACTTT	CASSLNRVYNSPLHF
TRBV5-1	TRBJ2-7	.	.	TGCGCCAGCAGCTTGGTTCAGGGGGGATCCTACGAGCAGTACTTC	CASSLVQGGSYEQYF
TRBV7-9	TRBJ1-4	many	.	TGTGCCAGCAGCTTGACGGAAAAACTGTTTTTT	CASSLTEKLFF
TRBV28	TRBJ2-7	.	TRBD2	TGTGCCAGCGGAACTAGCGGGTTTAACGACGAGCAGTACTTC	CASGTSGFNDEQYF
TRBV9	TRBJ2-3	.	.	TGTGCCAGCAGCGTGACAGTTAGCACAGATACGCAGTATTTT	CASSVTVSTDTQYF
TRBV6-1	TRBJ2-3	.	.	TGTGCCAGCAGTGACGAAGCAAGCTTGGTTGCAGATACGCAGTATTTT	CASSDEASLVADTQYF
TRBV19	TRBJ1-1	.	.	TGTGCCAGTAGCCTACCAGTGGTAGGCACTGAAGTTTTCTTT	CASSLPVVGTEVFF
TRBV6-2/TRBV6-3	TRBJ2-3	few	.	TGTGCCAGCAGTTATCACTCAAGAAATACGCAGTATTTT	CASSYHSRNTQYF
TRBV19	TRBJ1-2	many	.	TGTGCCAGTAGTGAGTCTGACAGGAGCTATGGCTACACCTTC	CASSESDRSYGYTF
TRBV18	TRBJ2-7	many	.	TGTGCCAGCTCTCCGACCCCCTACGAGCAGTACTTC	CASSPTPYEQYF
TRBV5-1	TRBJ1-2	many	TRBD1	TGCGCCAGCAGCTTGCTTCGGACAGGGGGCAGCGGCTACACCTTC	CASSLLRTGGSGYTF
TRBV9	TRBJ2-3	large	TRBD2	TGTGCCAGCAGCGTAGGAAGCGGGAGGGCCCAAGATACGCAGTATTTT	CASSVGSGRAQDTQYF
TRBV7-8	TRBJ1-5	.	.	TGTGCCAGCAGCTTAGCTCGGGCGGGGAATCAGCCCCAGCATTTT	CASSLARAGNQPQHF
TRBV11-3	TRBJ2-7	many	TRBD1	TGTGCCAGCAGCTTAAAATGGGACAGAGTCTACGAGCAGTACTTC	CASSLKWDRVYEQYF
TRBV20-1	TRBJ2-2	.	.	TGCAGTGCTACCCCCCACAAGCGACACACCGGGGAGCTGTTTTTT	CSATPHKRHTGELFF
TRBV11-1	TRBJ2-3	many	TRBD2	TGTGCCAGCAGCCGCGGGGGGATGGGCACAGATACGCAGTATTTT	CASSRGGMGTDTQYF
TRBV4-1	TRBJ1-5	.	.	TGCGCCAGCTCGGACAGTTATAGCAATCAGCCCCAGCATTTT	CASSDSYSNQPQHF
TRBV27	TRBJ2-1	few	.	TGTGCCAGCAGTTTAGACAGGAACAACAATGAGCAGTTCTTC	CASSLDRNNNEQFF
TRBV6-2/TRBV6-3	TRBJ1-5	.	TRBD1	TGTGCCAGCAGTATGGCCGGGACAGGGGGGTCGGTGACCAATCAGCCCCAGCATTTT	CASSMAGTGGSVTNQPQHF
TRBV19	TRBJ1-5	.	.	TGTGCAGGTAGAGGCAGGGGCATTGGAAATCAGCCCCAGCATTTT	CAGRGRGIGNQPQHF
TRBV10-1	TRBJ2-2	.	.	TGCGCCAGCTGCATCGGTGCGAGAGGGACCTGGGAGCTGTTTTTT	CASCIGARGTWELFF
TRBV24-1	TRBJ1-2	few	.	TGTGCCTACTCCGGGAAAGGGGGCTATGGCTACACCTTC	CAYSGKGGYGYTF
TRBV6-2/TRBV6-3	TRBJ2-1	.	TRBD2	TGTGCCAGCAGTTACACGGCTAGCGGGTGGGGGTGGCAGTCCTTC	CASSYTASGWGWQSF
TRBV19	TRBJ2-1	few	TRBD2	TGTGCCAGTACCCACCTTAAGGGAGGGAATGAGCAGTTCTTC	CASTHLKGGNEQFF
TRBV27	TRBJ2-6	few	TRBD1	TGTGCCAGCATAACAGGGGGCTCTGGGGCCAACGTCCTTACTTTC	CASITGGSGANVLTF
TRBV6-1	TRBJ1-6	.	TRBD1	TGTGCCAGCACCTTGGGACAGGGGGCTAAAAATTCACCCCTCCACTTT	CASTLGQGAKNSPLHF
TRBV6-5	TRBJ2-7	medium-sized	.	TGTGCCAGCAGTTACGACCTGCAGGGGGGGTCCTACGAGCAGTACTTC	CASSYDLQGGSYEQYF
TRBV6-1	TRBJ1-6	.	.	TGTGCCAGCAGTGAGATGACGTATTCACCCCTCCACTTT	CASSEMTYSPLHF